These T cell receptor beta chains were read from a single sample in a study of Ad26.COV2.S vaccination and SARS-CoV-2 variants. The method was immunoSEQ multiplex PCR; TCRdb's version includes in-frame clones alone and lacks a portion of them. This sample has about 320,000 clones, with 85% to 90% found just once. The source was peripheral blood, collected in a trial of Ad26.COV2.S vaccine versus placebo. Source of these receptors: a person between 18 and 65 years old who received the Ad26.COV2.S COVID-19 vaccine or a placebo. The CDR3 runs from the conserved cysteine through the conserved F or W. The D gene is left open where the match is weak. Clone size is given for some rows only: seen once, a few or many times, or a class if the clone is expanded.

once TRBJ2-2 TRBD1 TRBV7-2 TGTGCCAGCAGCTTAGGGGGGACAGTTCGTACCGGGGAGCTGTTTTTT CASSLGGTVRTGELFF
- TRBJ1-6 - TRBV6-2/TRBV6-3 TGTGCCAGCAGTGACAGATCCTCCTATAATTCACCCCTCCACTTT CASSDRSSYNSPLHF
- TRBJ2-1 TRBD2 TRBV27 TGTGCCAGCAGTTCGAAACTAGGACTAGCTGGGGATGAGCAGTTCTTC CASSSKLGLAGDEQFF
- TRBJ2-3 - TRBV29-1 TGCAGCGCACCGGGACTCTACCATACTACAGATACGCAGTATTTT CSAPGLYHTTDTQYF
- TRBJ2-2 TRBD1 TRBV7-2 TGTGCCAGCAGCTTTGCGGGGACAGGGGTATCCGGGGAGCTGTTTTTT CASSFAGTGVSGELFF
- TRBJ2-7 - TRBV6-1 TGTGCCAGCAGTGTATTGCCGTCCGGGGCATTCCCGAACTACGAGCAGTACTTC CASSVLPSGAFPNYEQYF
- TRBJ1-2 - TRBV27 TGTGCCAGCAGTTCTGGACGGAACTATGGCTACACCTTC CASSSGRNYGYTF
- TRBJ2-5 - TRBV21-1 TGTGCCAGCAGCAAAGCCACAGGGAGCCTCCAAGAGACCCAGTACTTC CASSKATGSLQETQYF
- TRBJ2-1 - TRBV5-4 TGTGCCAGCAGCTCCCTTAGGGGAGACGAGCAGTTCTTC CASSSLRGDEQFF
- TRBJ2-3 TRBD1 TRBV5-6 TGTGCCAGCAGCTTGTATAGGGACAGGGAGTATTTT CASSLYRDREYF
- TRBJ2-2 - TRBV6-2/TRBV6-3 TGTGCCAGCAGTTACGCCTCCGGGCTCACGGGCGGGGAGCTGTTTTTT CASSYASGLTGGELFF
- TRBJ2-1 - TRBV12-3/TRBV12-4 TGTGCCAGCAGTCCCGGGCGGAATGAGCAGTTCTTC CASSPGRNEQFF
once TRBJ2-1 - TRBV13 TGTGCCAGCAACGTCCTGGTCGAGATCAATGAGCAGTTCTTC CASNVLVEINEQFF
- TRBJ1-2 - TRBV7-8 TGTGCCAGCAGCGCAGGCTTAGGGTCTGGCTACACCTTC CASSAGLGSGYTF
once TRBJ1-2 TRBD1 TRBV3-1/TRBV3-2 TGTGCCAGCAGCCAAGATAGGACAGGGGTGTATGGCTACACCTTC CASSQDRTGVYGYTF
- TRBJ2-7 - TRBV4-3 TGCGCCAGCAGCGTGGGACTCGGCTCAAGGAGCGAGCAGTACTTC CASSVGLGSRSEQYF
- TRBJ1-3 - TRBV3-1/TRBV3-2 TGTGCCAGCAGCCCGGGAAACACCATATATTTT CASSPGNTIYF
- TRBJ1-5 - TRBV24-1 TGTGCCACCAGTGATTTAAATCAGCCCCAGCATTTT CATSDLNQPQHF